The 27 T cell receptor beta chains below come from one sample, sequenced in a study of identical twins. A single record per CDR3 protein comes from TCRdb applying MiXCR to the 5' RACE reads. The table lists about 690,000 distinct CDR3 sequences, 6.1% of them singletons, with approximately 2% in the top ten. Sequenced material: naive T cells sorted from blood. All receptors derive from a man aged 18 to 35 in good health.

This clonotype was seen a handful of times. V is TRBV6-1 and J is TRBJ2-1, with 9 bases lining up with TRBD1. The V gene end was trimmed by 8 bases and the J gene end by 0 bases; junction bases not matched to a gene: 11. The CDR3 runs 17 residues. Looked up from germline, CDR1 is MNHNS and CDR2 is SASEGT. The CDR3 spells CASRDRAHLSSYNEQFF. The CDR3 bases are TGTGCCAGCCGGGACAGGGCCCACCTGAGCTCCTACAATGAGCAGTTCTTC.

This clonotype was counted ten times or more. The CDR3 DNA reads TGCGCCAGCAGCCAAGATCGATGGGGCCTCCACTTT. Protein product: CASSQDRWGLHF. The chain has TRBV4-3 and TRBJ1-6; D remains ambiguous. Per germline, CDR1 LGHNA and CDR2 YSLEER. The CDR3 runs 12 residues. V shed 0 bases and J shed 15 bases, with 9 bases lying between them.

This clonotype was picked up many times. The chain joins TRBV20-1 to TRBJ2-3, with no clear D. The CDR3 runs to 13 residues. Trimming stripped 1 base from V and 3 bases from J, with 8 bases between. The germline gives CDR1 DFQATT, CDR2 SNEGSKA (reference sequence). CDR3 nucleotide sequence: TGCAGTGCTAGAGCCACGTTAACAGATACGCAGTATTTT. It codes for CSARATLTDTQYF.

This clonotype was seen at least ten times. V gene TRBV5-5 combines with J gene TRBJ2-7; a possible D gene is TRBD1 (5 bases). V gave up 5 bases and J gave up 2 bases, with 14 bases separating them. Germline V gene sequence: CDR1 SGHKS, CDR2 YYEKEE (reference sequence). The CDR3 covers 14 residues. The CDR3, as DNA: TGTGCCAGCAGTCCTCGCGACAGCACCTACGAGCAGTACGTC. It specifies CASSPRDSTYEQYV.

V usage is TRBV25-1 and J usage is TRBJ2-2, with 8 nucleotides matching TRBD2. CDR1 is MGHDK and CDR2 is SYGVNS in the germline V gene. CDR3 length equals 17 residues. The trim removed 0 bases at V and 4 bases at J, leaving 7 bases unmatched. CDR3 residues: CASSEYGTGRGTGELFF. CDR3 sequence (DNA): TGTGCCAGCAGTGAATACGGAACCGGGAGGGGCACCGGGGAGCTGTTTTTT.

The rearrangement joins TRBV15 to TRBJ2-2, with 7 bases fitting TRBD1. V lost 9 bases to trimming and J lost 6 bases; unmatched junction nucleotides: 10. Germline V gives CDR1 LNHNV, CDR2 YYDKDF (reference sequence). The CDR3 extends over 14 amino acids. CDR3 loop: CATKMRGPAGELFF. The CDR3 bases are TGTGCCACAAAAATGAGGGGGCCGGCCGGGGAGCTGTTTTTT.

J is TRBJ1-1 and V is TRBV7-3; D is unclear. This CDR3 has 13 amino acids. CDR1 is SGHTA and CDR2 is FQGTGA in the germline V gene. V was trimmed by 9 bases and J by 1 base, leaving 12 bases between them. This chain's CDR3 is CASKQNPNTEAFF. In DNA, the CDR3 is TGTGCCAGTAAACAGAATCCGAACACTGAAGCTTTCTTT.

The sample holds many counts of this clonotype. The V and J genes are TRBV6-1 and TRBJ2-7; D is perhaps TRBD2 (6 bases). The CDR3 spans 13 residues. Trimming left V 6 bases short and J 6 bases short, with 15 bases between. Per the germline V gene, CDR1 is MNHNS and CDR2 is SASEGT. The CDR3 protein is CASREGRDREQYV. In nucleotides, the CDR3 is TGTGCCAGCAGGGAGGGTCGGGATCGCGAGCAGTACGTC.

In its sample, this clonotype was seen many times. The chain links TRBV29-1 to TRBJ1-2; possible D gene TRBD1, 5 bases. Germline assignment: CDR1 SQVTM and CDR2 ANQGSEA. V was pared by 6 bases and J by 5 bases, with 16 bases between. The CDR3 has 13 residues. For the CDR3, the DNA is TGCAGCGTGCGCCGGGGGTCCCTTTATGGCTACACCTTC. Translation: CSVRRGSLYGYTF.

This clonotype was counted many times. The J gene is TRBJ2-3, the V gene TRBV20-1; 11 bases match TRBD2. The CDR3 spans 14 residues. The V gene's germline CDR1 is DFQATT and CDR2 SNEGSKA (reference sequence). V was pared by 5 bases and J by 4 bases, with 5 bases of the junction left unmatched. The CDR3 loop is CSARTSGSADTQYF. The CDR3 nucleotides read TGCAGTGCTCGTACTAGCGGGAGCGCAGATACGCAGTATTTT.

CDR3 loop: CASLQIGGRDSGNTIYF. For the CDR3, the DNA is TGTGCCAGCCTCCAGATTGGGGGACGAGACTCTGGAAACACCATATATTTT. The chain recombines TRBV6-1 with TRBJ1-3; tentatively, D is TRBD1 (5 bases). The CDR3 has 17 amino acids. CDR1 MNHNS and CDR2 SASEGT come from the germline V gene. Deletions cut 8 bases from V and 0 bases from J, with 20 bases between.

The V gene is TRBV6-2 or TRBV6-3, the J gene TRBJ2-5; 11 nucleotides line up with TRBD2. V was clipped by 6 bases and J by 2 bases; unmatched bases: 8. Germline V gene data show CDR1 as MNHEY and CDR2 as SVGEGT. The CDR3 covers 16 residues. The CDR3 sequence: CASSRTTSGIQETQYF. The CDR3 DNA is TGTGCCAGCAGCCGTACGACTAGCGGGATACAAGAGACCCAGTACTTC.

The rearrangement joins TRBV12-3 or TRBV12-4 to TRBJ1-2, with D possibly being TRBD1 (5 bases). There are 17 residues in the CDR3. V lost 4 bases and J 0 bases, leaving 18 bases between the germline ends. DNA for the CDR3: TGTGCCAGCAGTTCCAACCTACAGGCGTCGTCTAACTATGGCTACACCTTC. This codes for CASSSNLQASSNYGYTF.

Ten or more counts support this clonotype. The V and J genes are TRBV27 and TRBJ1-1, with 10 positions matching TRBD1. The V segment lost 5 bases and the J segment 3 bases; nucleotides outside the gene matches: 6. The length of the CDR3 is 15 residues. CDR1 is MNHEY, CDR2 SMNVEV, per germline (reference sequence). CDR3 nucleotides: TGTGCCAGCAGTCCCGACAGGGGGCAGTACACTGAAGCTTTCTTT. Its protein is CASSPDRGQYTEAFF.

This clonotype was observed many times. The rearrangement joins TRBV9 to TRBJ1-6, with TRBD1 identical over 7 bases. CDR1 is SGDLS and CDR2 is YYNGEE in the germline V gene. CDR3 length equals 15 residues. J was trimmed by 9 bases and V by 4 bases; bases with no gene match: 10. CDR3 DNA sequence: TGTGCCAGCAGCCCGGACAGGTCGGGGGGTTCACCCCTCCACTTT. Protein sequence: CASSPDRSGGSPLHF.

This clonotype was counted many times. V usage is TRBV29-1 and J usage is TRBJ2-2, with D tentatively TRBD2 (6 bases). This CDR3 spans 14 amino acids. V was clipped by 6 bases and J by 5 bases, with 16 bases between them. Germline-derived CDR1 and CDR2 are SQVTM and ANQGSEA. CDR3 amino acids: CSVRGRLGTGELFF. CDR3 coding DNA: TGCAGCGTACGGGGGAGGTTGGGAACCGGGGAGCTGTTTTTT.

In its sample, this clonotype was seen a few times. The CDR3 reads CASSVGRVEGRVYTF. CDR3 in DNA: TGCGCCAGCAGCGTCGGCCGTGTTGAGGGGCGAGTCTACACCTTC. This chain uses TRBV4-1 with TRBJ1-2, with D tentatively TRBD1 (5 bases). Germline CDR1 and CDR2: MGHRA and YSYEKL. V was cut by 5 bases and J by 10 bases, with 23 bases left in between. The CDR3 is 15 residues long.

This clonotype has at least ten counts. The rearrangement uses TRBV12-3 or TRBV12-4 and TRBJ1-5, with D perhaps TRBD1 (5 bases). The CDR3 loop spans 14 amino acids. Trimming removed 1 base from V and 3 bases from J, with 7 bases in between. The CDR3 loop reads CASSLVDTNQPQHF. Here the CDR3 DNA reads TGTGCCAGCAGTTTAGTGGACACCAATCAGCCCCAGCATTTT.

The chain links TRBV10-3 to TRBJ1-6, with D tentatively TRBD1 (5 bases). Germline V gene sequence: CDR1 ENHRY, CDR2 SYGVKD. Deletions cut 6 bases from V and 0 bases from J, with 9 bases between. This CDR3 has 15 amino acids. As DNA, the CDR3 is TGTGCCATCAGGGACAATAACTCCTATAATTCACCCCTCCACTTT. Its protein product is CAIRDNNSYNSPLHF.

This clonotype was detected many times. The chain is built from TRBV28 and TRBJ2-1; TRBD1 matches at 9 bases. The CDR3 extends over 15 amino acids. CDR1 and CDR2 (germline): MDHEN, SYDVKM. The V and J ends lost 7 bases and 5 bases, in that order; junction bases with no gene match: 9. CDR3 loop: CASTARGTGNNEQFF. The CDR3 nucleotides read TGTGCCAGCACTGCACGGGGGACAGGGAACAATGAGCAGTTCTTC.

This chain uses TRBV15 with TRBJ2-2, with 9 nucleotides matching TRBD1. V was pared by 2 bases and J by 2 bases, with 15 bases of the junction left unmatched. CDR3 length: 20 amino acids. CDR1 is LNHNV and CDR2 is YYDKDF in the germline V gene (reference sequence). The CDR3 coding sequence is TGTGCCACCAGCAGAAGACCATCCGGGACAGGGCTACCTAACACCGGGGAGCTGTTTTTT. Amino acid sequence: CATSRRPSGTGLPNTGELFF.

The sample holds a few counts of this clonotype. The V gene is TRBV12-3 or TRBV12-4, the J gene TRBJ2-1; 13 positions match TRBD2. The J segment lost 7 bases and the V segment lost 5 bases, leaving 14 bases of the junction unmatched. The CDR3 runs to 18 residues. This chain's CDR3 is CASSPHRPGLAGSNEQFF. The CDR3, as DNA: TGTGCCAGCAGTCCTCATCGACCGGGACTAGCGGGATCGAATGAGCAGTTCTTC.

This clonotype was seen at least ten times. DNA for the CDR3: TGCGCCAGCAGCGGAAGGCAACTAGCGGGACCGCTGAACTACGAGCAGTACGTC. This codes for CASSGRQLAGPLNYEQYV. The rearrangement uses TRBV5-1 and TRBJ2-7; TRBD2 matches at 10 bases. CDR3 length: 18 amino acids. CDR1 is SGHRS, CDR2 YFSETQ, per germline. With V trimmed by 4 bases and J by 3 bases, 16 bases remained unmatched.

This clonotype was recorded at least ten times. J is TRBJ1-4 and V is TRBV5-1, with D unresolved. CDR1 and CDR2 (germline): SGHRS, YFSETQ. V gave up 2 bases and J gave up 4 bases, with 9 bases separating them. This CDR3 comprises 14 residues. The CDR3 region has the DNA TGCGCCAGCAGCTTCGGTAGCGTTAATGAAAAACTGTTTTTT. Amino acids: CASSFGSVNEKLFF.

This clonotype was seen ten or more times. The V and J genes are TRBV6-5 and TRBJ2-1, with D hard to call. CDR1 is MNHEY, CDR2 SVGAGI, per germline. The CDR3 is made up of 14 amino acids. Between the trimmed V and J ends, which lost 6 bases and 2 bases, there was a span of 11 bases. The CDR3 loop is CASSYDGTYNEQFF. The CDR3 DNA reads TGTGCCAGCAGCTACGACGGTACCTACAATGAGCAGTTCTTC.

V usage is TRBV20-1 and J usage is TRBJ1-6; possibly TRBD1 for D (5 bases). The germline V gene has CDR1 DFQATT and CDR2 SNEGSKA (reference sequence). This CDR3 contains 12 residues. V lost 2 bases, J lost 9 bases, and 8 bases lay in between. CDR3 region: CSARQGGSPLHF. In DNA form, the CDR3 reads TGCAGTGCTAGACAGGGAGGTTCACCCCTCCACTTT.

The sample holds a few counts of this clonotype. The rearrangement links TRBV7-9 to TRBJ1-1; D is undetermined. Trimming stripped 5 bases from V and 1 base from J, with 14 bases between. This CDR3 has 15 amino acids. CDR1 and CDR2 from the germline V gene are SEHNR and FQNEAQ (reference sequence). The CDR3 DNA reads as TGTGCCAGCAGCCCGAACAGTCCTCGGAACACTGAAGCTTTCTTT. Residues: CASSPNSPRNTEAFF.